This T cell receptor (beta chain) is from a study of cytomegalovirus exposure and HLA in healthy donors. Study observations and caveats: Several V segments, TRBV6-2 and TRBV6-3 among them, could not be told apart and were dropped. Later analysis suggested links between common viral pathogens and several top significant clusters. Most CMV-associated TCR beta chains were later found to appear HLA-restricted. Association of 17,000 or so TCR beta sequences with HLA alleles was found at 0.05 false discovery rate in a later analysis.

This clone appeared a few times. Its antigen is as yet unknown. Researchers ran the PCR with 60 Vbeta and 13 Jbeta primers. The repertoire was sequenced with immunoSEQ multiplex PCR; TCRdb's copy has only in-frame clones and lacks some. The sample includes some 130,000 clones, over 60% seen only once; the top ten take roughly 4.2%. J lost 5 bases, V lost 1 base, and 2 bases had no gene match. CDR1 is SSHAT, CDR2 FNYEAQ, per germline (reference sequence). The CDR3 extends over 15 amino acids. The source of this sequence is a male donor in good health and CMV-seropositive. The chain links TRBV7-7 to TRBJ2-3; 11 bases match TRBD1. Sequenced: PBMCs. CDR3 DNA sequence: TGTGCCAGCAGCTTAGGGACAGGGGGCATAGATACGCAGTATTTT. Amino acid sequence: CASSLGTGGIDTQYF.